Below, 21 T cell receptor beta chains from the same sample are listed, as sequenced in a study of graft-versus-host responses after intestinal transplantation. Profiling relied on immunoSEQ multiplex PCR, and the TCRdb table lists in-frame clones only, not all of them. The table includes tens of thousands of clones, roughly 92% detected once. The sample in question was PBMCs, obtained roughly 260 days after intestinal transplant. These TCRs come from a human patient who received an intestinal transplant, so some T cells may come from the graft donor.

This clone has just a few counts. The chain couples TRBV7-9 to TRBJ1-1; no reliable D call. CDR3 length equals 12 residues. V was trimmed by 5 bases and J by 11 bases, leaving 15 bases between them. Per the germline V gene, CDR1 is SEHNR and CDR2 is FQNEAQ (reference sequence). The CDR3, as DNA: TGTGCCAGCAGCCCACCCGAGTACAGTGCTTTCTTT. It is translated as CASSPPEYSAFF.

The genes are TRBV5-6 and TRBJ2-7; D unclear. The germline V gene encodes CDR1 SGHDT and CDR2 YYEEEE. Trimming took off 1 base at V and 6 bases at J, with 26 bases between the two ends. The CDR3 is made up of 18 amino acids. CDR3 in amino acids: CASSLRLGLGYSRIEQYF. CDR3 in DNA: TGTGCCAGCAGCTTGCGTCTCGGTCTAGGGTATTCCCGTATCGAGCAGTACTTC.

In this sample, this clone turned up once. The chain combines TRBV28 with TRBJ2-1, with 8 bases aligning to TRBD2. Looked up from germline, CDR1 is MDHEN and CDR2 is SYDVKM. The J segment lost 9 bases and the V segment lost 3 bases, leaving 13 bases of the junction unmatched. This CDR3 is built from 16 residues. The CDR3 nucleotides are TGTGCCAGCAGTTTCCCCTTTCCGGGAGGGCCTCCTGAGCAGTTCTTC. This sequence encodes CASSFPFPGGPPEQFF.

The chain has TRBV9 and TRBJ2-5; the D gene is possibly TRBD2 (6 bases). Germline V gene data show CDR1 as SGDLS and CDR2 as YYNGEE. Trimming pared 3 bases from V and 1 base from J, leaving 10 bases between. The CDR3 is 14 residues long. The CDR3 is CASSGSGSQETQYF. DNA for the CDR3: TGTGCCAGCAGCGGTTCCGGGAGCCAAGAGACCCAGTACTTC.

The V gene is TRBV5-1, the J gene TRBJ1-2; 10 nucleotides agree with TRBD1. Germline V gene sequence: CDR1 SGHRS, CDR2 YFSETQ. V shed 0 bases, J shed 5 bases, and the junction held 4 bases outside the gene matches. CDR3 size: 15 residues. CDR3 DNA sequence: TGCGCCAGCAGCTTGGCCCCGGGACAGGGGTATGGCTACACCTTC. This sequence encodes CASSLAPGQGYGYTF.

The V and J genes are TRBV4-2 and TRBJ2-3; TRBD2 agrees at 14 bases. V shed 2 bases and J 6 bases; nucleotides not matched to a gene: 4. Germline lookup yields CDR1 LGHNA and CDR2 YNFKEQ. The CDR3 length is 16 residues. The CDR3: CASSQTGTSGSDTQYF. The CDR3 coding sequence is TGTGCCAGCAGCCAAACCGGGACTAGCGGGAGTGATACGCAGTATTTT.

The chain uses TRBV27 and TRBJ1-1, with no clear D. The CDR3 totals 16 residues. Trimming cost V 4 bases and J 1 base, with 16 bases left between them. Germline lookup yields CDR1 MNHEY and CDR2 SMNVEV (reference sequence). The CDR3 DNA follows: TGTGCCAGCAGTTCCTACCACGGACGGGAGAACACTGAAGCTTTCTTT. It codes for CASSSYHGRENTEAFF.

The rearrangement uses TRBV27 and TRBJ2-3; 10 bases match TRBD2. V dropped 2 bases and J dropped 0; count of bases not matched to a gene: 14. Germline loops: CDR1 MNHEY, CDR2 SMNVEV (reference sequence). This CDR3 contains 20 residues. The CDR3 sequence: CASSLTPHPGLAISTDTQYF. As DNA, the CDR3 is TGTGCCAGCAGTTTAACCCCGCACCCGGGACTAGCGATTAGCACAGATACGCAGTATTTT.

This clone appeared a single time. The chain joins TRBV11-2 to TRBJ2-7, with D possibly being TRBD2 (6 bases). CDR1 and CDR2 from the germline V gene are SGHAT and FQNNGV. The CDR3 has 17 amino acids. The V end lost 1 base, the J end lost 0 bases, and 16 bases lay between the germline ends. The CDR3 region has the DNA TGTGCCAGCAGCTTAGTAACCCCTGGCGGGAACTCCTACGAGCAGTACTTC. Amino acid sequence: CASSLVTPGGNSYEQYF.

J is TRBJ2-7 and V is TRBV4-2; 8 positions match TRBD2. The germline V gene has CDR1 LGHNA and CDR2 YNFKEQ. The ends lost 2 bases at V and 7 bases at J; junction bases unmatched: 13. There are 16 residues in the CDR3. The CDR3 loop reads CASSQQRRAGAVEQYF. The CDR3 DNA is TGTGCCAGCAGCCAACAGCGTCGAGCGGGAGCCGTAGAGCAGTACTTC.

The DNA of the CDR3 is TGTGCCAGCACCCGGCGGCAGGGGGATGAAAAACTGTTTTTT. Amino acid sequence: CASTRRQGDEKLFF. The rearrangement joins TRBV6-5 to TRBJ1-4; TRBD1 matches at 7 bases. The CDR3 contains 14 residues. Per the germline V gene, CDR1 is MNHEY and CDR2 is SVGAGI. With V trimmed by 7 bases and J by 6 bases, 8 bases remained unmatched.

The chain is built from TRBV29-1 and TRBJ2-2; tentative D call: TRBD1 (6 bases). Germline CDR1 is SQVTM and CDR2 is ANQGSEA. The CDR3 contains 13 residues. Trimming cost V 4 bases and J 7 bases, with 13 bases left between them. In nucleotides, the CDR3 is TGCAGCGTTGTTCTGGGGGCCGTCGGGGAGCTGTTTTTT. Protein product: CSVVLGAVGELFF.

The sample holds one count of this clone. The rearrangement joins TRBV30 to TRBJ1-1; 8 nucleotides line up with TRBD1. The CDR3 runs 13 residues. Germline V lookup: CDR1 GTSNPN, CDR2 SVGIG (reference sequence). The V segment lost 0 bases and the J segment 11 bases; nucleotides outside the gene matches: 8. The CDR3 bases are TGTGCCTGGAGTGTACGCGCGGACAGGGAGGCTTTCTTT. Amino acids: CAWSVRADREAFF.

This chain uses TRBV7-8 with TRBJ2-1, with D possibly matching TRBD2 (5 bases). The germline V gene has CDR1 SGHVS and CDR2 FQNEAQ. Between the trimmed V and J ends, which lost 6 bases and 4 bases, there was a span of 10 bases. The CDR3 is made up of 13 amino acids. DNA for the CDR3: TGTGCCAGCAGGTCCAGCGGTTACAATGAGCAGTTCTTC. As protein: CASRSSGYNEQFF.

The chain links TRBV20-1 to TRBJ2-7, with a weak D call TRBD1 (6 bases). Germline CDR1 reads DFQATT; CDR2 reads SNEGSKA (reference sequence). Trimming removed 6 bases from V and 4 bases from J, with 10 bases in between. The CDR3 runs to 11 residues. The CDR3 here is CSATGPYEQYF. For the CDR3, the DNA is TGCAGTGCCACAGGGCCGTACGAGCAGTACTTC.

The gene calls are TRBV6-1 and TRBJ2-7; a possible D gene is TRBD2 (7 bases). In germline, CDR1 is MNHNS, CDR2 SASEGT. V shed 6 bases and J shed 5 bases, with 14 bases lying between them. This CDR3 has 13 residues. The CDR3 region has the DNA TGTGCCAGCAGGGGGGGGCAGGGAGACGAGCAGTACTTC. Its translation is CASRGGQGDEQYF.

The chain employs TRBV19 and TRBJ2-7, with D uncertain. Germline values: CDR1 LNHDA, CDR2 SQIVND (reference sequence). Trimming stripped 5 bases from V and 5 bases from J, with 16 bases between. The CDR3 is 14 amino acids. CDR3 nucleotides: TGTGCCAGTAGTGGCGCATACCCCCTCCACGAGCAGTACTTC. It yields the protein CASSGAYPLHEQYF.

The chain joins TRBV5-1 to TRBJ1-1; D not certain. The germline V gene has CDR1 SGHRS and CDR2 YFSETQ. V was clipped by 8 bases and J by 0 bases, with 14 bases between them. This CDR3 has 14 amino acids. CDR3 DNA: TGCGCCAGTCGGGATCGACGGATGAACACTGAAGCTTTCTTT. Encoded protein: CASRDRRMNTEAFF.

This chain links TRBV11-1 with TRBJ1-2; 7 bases are shared with TRBD1. V was clipped by 8 bases and J by 4 bases; unmatched bases: 10. The germline V gene has CDR1 SGHAT and CDR2 FQDESV (reference sequence). The CDR3 totals 14 residues. The CDR3 DNA sequence: TGTGCCAGCGGTCAAGGCAGGGGGACCTATGGCTACACCTTC. It is translated as CASGQGRGTYGYTF.

This chain joins TRBV7-6 and TRBJ2-7; 11 nucleotides match TRBD1. The J segment lost 5 bases and the V segment lost 5 bases, leaving 8 bases of the junction unmatched. Per the germline V gene, CDR1 is SGHVS and CDR2 is FNYEAQ. The CDR3 extends over 15 amino acids. This chain's CDR3 is CASSTGTGGRNEQYF. The CDR3, as DNA: TGTGCCAGCAGCACAGGGACAGGGGGTCGTAACGAGCAGTACTTC. Full variable domain (rest looked up from reference TRBV7-6 and TRBJ2-7): GAGVSQSPRYKVTKRGQDVALRCDPISGHVSLYWYRQALGQGPEFLTYFNYEAQQDKSGLPNDRFSAERPEGSISTLTIQRTEQRDSAMYRCASSTGTGGRNEQYFGPGTRLTVT.

The gene calls are TRBV28 and TRBJ2-1; 10 nucleotides line up with TRBD2. The CDR3 loop spans 16 amino acids. In germline, CDR1 is MDHEN, CDR2 SYDVKM. Unmatched junction bases numbered 6, after V lost 5 bases and J lost 2 bases. CDR3 sequence reads: CASSLGLAEPYNEQFF. In nucleotides, the CDR3 is TGTGCCAGCAGTCTAGGACTAGCGGAGCCCTACAATGAGCAGTTCTTC.